These T cell receptor beta chains were read from a single sample in a study of blood T cell repertoires in COVID-19. Produced via immunoSEQ multiplex PCR; TCRdb's table is partial and in-frame only. The table records about 130,000 clones, roughly 86% of them present only once. The sample consisted of peripheral blood. The receptors here all came from a woman aged 50 to 65 who had recovered from COVID-19. The CDR3 runs from the conserved cysteine through the conserved F or W. The D gene is left open where the match is weak. For some rows the clone size is stated as once, few or many, or as a class when expanded; others skip it.

abundance	j_gene	v_gene	d_gene	CDR3aa	CDR3nt
.	TRBJ2-1	TRBV2	.	CASSGDSNEQFF	TGTGCCAGCAGTGGAGATAGCAATGAGCAGTTCTTC
.	TRBJ1-1	TRBV18	.	CASSPRGVLPGTEAFF	TGTGCCAGCTCACCACGGGGGGTGCTCCCGGGCACTGAAGCTTTCTTT
.	TRBJ2-1	TRBV11-2	.	CASSFKGFRDEQFF	TGTGCCAGCAGCTTTAAGGGGTTTCGGGATGAGCAGTTCTTC
.	TRBJ2-3	TRBV18	.	CASSPLRASETDTQYF	TGTGCCAGCTCACCACTCAGGGCGTCAGAAACAGATACGCAGTATTTT
.	TRBJ2-1	TRBV4-3	TRBD2	CASSRYGSGSSNEQFF	TGCGCCAGCAGCCGATACGGTAGCGGGAGTTCCAATGAGCAGTTCTTC
.	TRBJ1-3	TRBV6-4	TRBD1	CASSDIPGQGLGNTIYF	TGTGCCAGCAGTGACATACCGGGACAGGGGCTCGGAAACACCATATATTTT
few	TRBJ1-1	TRBV7-9	TRBD1	CASSSRQGTVTTEAFF	TGTGCCAGCAGCTCCCGACAGGGGACGGTGACCACTGAAGCTTTCTTT
.	TRBJ1-2	TRBV20-1	TRBD1	CSASLQSRGRNYGYTF	TGCAGTGCTAGTCTACAGTCGAGGGGGCGGAACTATGGCTACACCTTC
.	TRBJ2-6	TRBV3-1/TRBV3-2	TRBD1	CASSPPRWTGPNNSSGANVLTF	TGTGCCAGCAGCCCACCCCGCTGGACAGGGCCAAATAACTCCTCTGGGGCCAACGTCCTGACTTTC
.	TRBJ2-5	TRBV5-6	TRBD2	CASSFGGRAGETQYF	TGTGCCAGCAGCTTCGGAGGGAGGGCCGGGGAGACCCAGTACTTC
.	TRBJ1-4	TRBV12-3/TRBV12-4	.	CASRRESEKLFF	TGTGCCAGCAGGCGGGAGAGCGAAAAACTGTTTTTT
.	TRBJ1-1	TRBV12-5	TRBD1	CASGGHRGLNTEAFF	TGTGCTAGTGGGGGCCACAGGGGGCTGAACACTGAAGCTTTCTTT
many	TRBJ2-1	TRBV4-1	TRBD1	CASSRTGAASSYNEQFF	TGCGCCAGCAGCCGGACAGGGGCCGCGAGCTCCTACAATGAGCAGTTCTTC
.	TRBJ2-2	TRBV5-6	.	CASSRLYTGELFF	TGTGCCAGCAGCCGACTATATACCGGGGAGCTGTTTTTT
.	TRBJ2-5	TRBV4-3	TRBD2	CASSQGTSGETQYF	TGCGCCAGCAGCCAAGGGACTAGCGGCGAGACCCAGTACTTC